Detailed here is one TCR beta chain. Its target antigen remains unknown. Base qualities are not recorded, but no much larger clone differs from it by a single base. Interpreted using the paper, the time point label stands for: 100 days after allo-HCT. Recipient blood was collected about 28 days before transplant and at days 30, 100 and 180 after transplant. Using Nuclei Lysis Solution, genomic DNA was extracted from unfractionated peripheral blood mononuclear cells that were either fresh or cryopreserved. The data are from a study of T cell clonotyping in hematopoietic cell transplantation (dated by TCRdb to the early 2020s). Context from the whole study: A total of around 140 blood samples were collected in the study from 35 consecutive transplant recipients and their related donors. Recruitment of patients ran from late 2015 to early 2017, and follow-up continued until September 2020 or until death. General findings and caveats noted by the study authors: The sample size was limited, and because cells were not sorted, the contributions of CD4 and CD8 repertoires could not be separated. After transplant, TCR diversity in recipients dropped, and pathologically expanded clonotypes climbed progressively between day 30 and day 180. Overlap with donor repertoires was found for only a small fraction of recipient repertoires, with over 95% found to appear de novo at the given depth. Broader TCR repertoire diversity after transplant was predicted by Inverse Simpson Index values from donors and from recipients before transplant.

With the immunoSEQ assay, which is a bias-controlled multiplex PCR relying on V- and J-specific primers, TCR beta CDR3 regions were amplified from genomic DNA. A proprietary barcode and Illumina adapter sequences were added to the CDR3 amplicons in a second PCR step. An Illumina MiSeq instrument was used for sequencing of the CDR3 libraries. The original methods were these. immunoSEQ Analyzer 3.0 was used for export and quality control, with R Bioconductor and Immunarch used for downstream analyses. Only productive rearrangements within the normalized downsampled data set were used in the calculation of repertoire metrics. Clonotypes larger than 5 templates in the normalized cohort were defined as pathologically expanded. The Inverse Simpson Index was used to measure repertoire diversity. To capture all clonotypes, CMV-specificity analyses were performed on the non-normalized data set. TCRdb provides this immuneACCESS table in a form limited to in-frame rearrangements. Some clones are lacking; in checked studies, under half of them reflect an unresolved V gene, and why the rest are absent is not known. D and trimming were read from the DNA, whereas the V and J calls and clone size are those reported in that table. The sample includes 9,500 to 13,000 clones, with 85% to 90% observed a single time. The top ten clones comprise approximately 15% of the sample.

Here the sequenced sample was PBMCs, taken 100 days after allogeneic stem cell transplant. This receptor was obtained from a female patient between 55 and 75 years old who had an allogeneic stem cell transplant from an unrelated donor, so the T cells may come from the graft donor. Some clones in this sample may be carry-over from other donors' samples.

The nucleotides read TGTGCCAGTAGTTCCACAGGGCTTGGCACTGAAGCTTTCTTT. Translated, it reads CASSSTGLGTEAFF. The rearranged chain carries TRBV19 and TRBJ1-1; the D gene is perhaps TRBD1, from 6 matching bases. CDR1 and CDR2 are read off the germline V gene (reference sequence) as LNHDA and SQIVND. The trim is 5 bases for V and 4 bases for J, with a gap of 14 bases between the germline ends. The cysteine opens and the phenylalanine closes a CDR3 of 14 amino acids. Solely the CDR3 DNA is kept, with 42 bases framed from the first base.